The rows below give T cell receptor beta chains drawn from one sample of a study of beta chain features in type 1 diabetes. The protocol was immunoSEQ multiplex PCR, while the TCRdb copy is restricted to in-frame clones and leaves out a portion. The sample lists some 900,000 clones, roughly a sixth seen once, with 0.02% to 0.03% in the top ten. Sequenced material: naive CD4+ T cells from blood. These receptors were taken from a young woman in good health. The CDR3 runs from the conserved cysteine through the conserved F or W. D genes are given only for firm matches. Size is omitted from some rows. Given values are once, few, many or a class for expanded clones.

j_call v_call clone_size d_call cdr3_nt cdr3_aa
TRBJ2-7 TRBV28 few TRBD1 TGTGCCAGCAGTCTACCCGGGACAGGGGGCGCCAAGTCCTTC CASSLPGTGGAKSF
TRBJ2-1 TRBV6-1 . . TGTGCCAGCAGTGAACAGTTCAGCTACAATGAGCAGTTCTTC CASSEQFSYNEQFF
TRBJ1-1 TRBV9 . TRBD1 TGTGCCAGCAGCCCATGGACAGGGAGAACTGAAGCTTTCTTT CASSPWTGRTEAFF
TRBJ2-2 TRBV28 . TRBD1 TGTGCCAGCAGCTTATCGGGACAGGGGTTCGCCGGGGAGCTGTTTTTT CASSLSGQGFAGELFF
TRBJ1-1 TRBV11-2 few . TGTGCCAGCAGCTTAGTTAGGTACACTGAAGCTTTCTTT CASSLVRYTEAFF
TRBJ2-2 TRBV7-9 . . TGTGCCAGCAGCTTAGTGGGGACTCCCACCGGGGAGCTGTTTTTT CASSLVGTPTGELFF
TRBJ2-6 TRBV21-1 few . TGTGCCAGCAGCAATCGTGGACTAGCGGGCTCTGGGGCCAACGTCCTGACTTTC CASSNRGLAGSGANVLTF
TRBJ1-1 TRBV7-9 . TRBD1 TGTGCCAGCAGCCGACAGGGGAACACTGAAGCTTTCTTT CASSRQGNTEAFF
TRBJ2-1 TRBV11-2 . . TGTGCCAGCAGCTTAATATTCAGGGGCGCGGTTTGGAATGAGCAGTTCTTC CASSLIFRGAVWNEQFF
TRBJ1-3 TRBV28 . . TGTGCCAGCAGCCCGACGGACCTCTCTGGAAACACCATATATTTT CASSPTDLSGNTIYF
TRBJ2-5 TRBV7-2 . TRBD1 TGTGCCAGCAGCCTAAGACAGGGGAAAGAGACCCAGTACTTC CASSLRQGKETQYF
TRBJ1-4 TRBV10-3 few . TGTGCCATCAGTGAGTCGGGAGAAAAACTGTTTTTT CAISESGEKLFF
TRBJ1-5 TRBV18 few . TGTGCCAGCTCACCACTTCGCGACACTCAGCCCCAGCATTTT CASSPLRDTQPQHF
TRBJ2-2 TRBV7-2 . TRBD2 TGCGCCAGCAGACTAGCGGGTGGTGAGGAGCTGTTTTTT CASRLAGGEELFF
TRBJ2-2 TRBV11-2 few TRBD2 TGTGCCAGCAGCCCCCTCCGACTAGCAGGCGGGGAGCTGTTTTTT CASSPLRLAGGELFF
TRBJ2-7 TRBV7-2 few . TGTGCCAGCAGCTTAGAAGGACCCGGTTCCTACGAGCAGTACTTC CASSLEGPGSYEQYF
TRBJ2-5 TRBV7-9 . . TGTGCCCCCACTCCTCATTACTTC CAPTPHYF
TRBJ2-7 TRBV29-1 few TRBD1 TGCAGCTCTCGGACAGGATACGAGCAGTACTTC CSSRTGYEQYF
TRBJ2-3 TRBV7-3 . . TGTGCCAGCAGCCAGAGTGTGGTACCTAGCACAGATACGCAGTATTTT CASSQSVVPSTDTQYF
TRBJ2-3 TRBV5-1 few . TGCGCCAGCAGCTTGGGAACTCCCGACACAGATACGCAGTATTTT CASSLGTPDTDTQYF
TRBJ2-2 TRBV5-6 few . TGTGCCAGCCGCTACCGGGGGAACACCGGGGAGCTGTTTTTT CASRYRGNTGELFF
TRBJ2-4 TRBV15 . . TGTGCCACCAGCAGAGCCGGGAACGAAAACATTCAGTACTTC CATSRAGNENIQYF
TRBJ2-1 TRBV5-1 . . TGCGCCAGCAGTCATTTTGTTGGGGATAGCTCCTACAATGAGCAGTTCTTC CASSHFVGDSSYNEQFF
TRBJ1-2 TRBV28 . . TGTGCCAGCAGAACGGGCTTCGACTATGGCTACACCTTC CASRTGFDYGYTF
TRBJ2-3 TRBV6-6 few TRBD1 TGTGCCATCAGTGGGACAGGCACAGATACGCAGTATTTT CAISGTGTDTQYF
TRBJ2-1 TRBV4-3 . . TGCGCCAGCAGCCCAACATTCGGAAGCTCCTACAATGAGCAGTTCTTC CASSPTFGSSYNEQFF
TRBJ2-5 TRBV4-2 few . TGTGCCAGCAGCCCAACGCGGGACGACCACCTGACCCAGTACTTC CASSPTRDDHLTQYF
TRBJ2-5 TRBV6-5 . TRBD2 TGTGCCAGCAGATTAACTAGCGGGAGCTCGCAGACCCAGTACTTC CASRLTSGSSQTQYF
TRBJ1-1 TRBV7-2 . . TGTGCCAGCAGCTTAACGCCGAACGTGAACACTGAAGCTTTCTTT CASSLTPNVNTEAFF
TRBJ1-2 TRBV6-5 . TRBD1 TGTGCCAGCAGTTACGGCGGCAGGGGGGCCTCTCGAGGCTACACCTTC CASSYGGRGASRGYTF
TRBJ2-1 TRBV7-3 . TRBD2 TGTGCCAGCAGCTTAGGGACTAGCGGGAGAAATGAGCAGTTCTTC CASSLGTSGRNEQFF
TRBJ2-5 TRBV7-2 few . TGTGCCAGCAGCTTCTTCGGCGAGACCCAGTACTTC CASSFFGETQYF
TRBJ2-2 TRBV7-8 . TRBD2 TGTGCCAGCAGCTTAGTTAATAGCGGGAGGGCCCGCTCCGGGGAGCTGTTTTTT CASSLVNSGRARSGELFF
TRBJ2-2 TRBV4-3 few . TGCGCCAGCAGCCACGTTCAGGGGTTAACCGGGGAGCTGTTTTTT CASSHVQGLTGELFF
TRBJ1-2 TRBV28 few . TGTGCCAGCAGTTTGAGACGTGGTACGACCTTC CASSLRRGTTF
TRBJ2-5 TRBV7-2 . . TGTGCCAGCAGCTTAGCGAGGGTAAACCCGGTAGAGACCCAGTACTTC CASSLARVNPVETQYF
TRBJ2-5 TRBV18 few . TGTGCCAGCTCACCTCCGGGCGGAGAGACCCAGTACTTC CASSPPGGETQYF
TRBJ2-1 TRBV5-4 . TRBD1 TGTGCCAGCAGCCGACAGGGGGGTGAGCAGTTCTTC CASSRQGGEQFF
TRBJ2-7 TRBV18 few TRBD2 TGTGCCAGCTCACCCGGGACTAGCGTCAACGAGCAGTACTTC CASSPGTSVNEQYF
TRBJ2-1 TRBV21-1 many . TGTGCCAGCAGCAACGCTAGCTCCTACAATGAGCAGTTCTTC CASSNASSYNEQFF
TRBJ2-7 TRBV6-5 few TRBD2 TGTGCCAGCACTCCCGAGAGCGGGAGGAATGAGCAGTACTTC CASTPESGRNEQYF
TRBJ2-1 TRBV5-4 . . TGTGCCAGCAGCTTGAGAACGGGAGTGAGCTATGAGCAGTTCTTC CASSLRTGVSYEQFF
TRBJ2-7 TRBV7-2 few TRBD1 TGTGCCAGCAGCCCGACAGGGGGCCGGTACGAGCAGTACTTC CASSPTGGRYEQYF
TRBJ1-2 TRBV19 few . TGTGCCAGTAGGAAGCAGCCTCGCCCTTTCTATGGCTACACCTTC CASRKQPRPFYGYTF
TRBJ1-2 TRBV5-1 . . TGCGCCAGCAGCTTGGCCCCACTTGTTGGCTACACCTTC CASSLAPLVGYTF
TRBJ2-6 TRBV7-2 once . TGTGCCAGCAGCTCCGATACCGTTAGGGGTGTCAACGTCCTGACTTTC CASSSDTVRGVNVLTF
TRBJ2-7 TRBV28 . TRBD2 TGTGCCAGCAGTTTATATCCCACTAGCGGGAGCCACGAGCAGTACTTC CASSLYPTSGSHEQYF
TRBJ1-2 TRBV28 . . TGTGCCAGCAGTGAGCTCAAGGGGGCTAACTATGGCTACACCTTC CASSELKGANYGYTF
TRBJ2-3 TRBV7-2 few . TGTGCCAGCAGCCAAGAAGGGAGACCCCGGTATTTT CASSQEGRPRYF
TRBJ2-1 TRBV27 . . TGTGCCAGCAGTTCTAGGGCGAGCTCCTACAATGAGCAGTTCTTC CASSSRASSYNEQFF
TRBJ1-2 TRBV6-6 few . TGTGCCAGCAGTCGGACGCCAAACTATGGCTACACCTTC CASSRTPNYGYTF
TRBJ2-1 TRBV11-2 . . TGTGCCAGCAGCTTAGAACGGGCTAGTTGGTTTTATGAGCAGTTCTTC CASSLERASWFYEQFF
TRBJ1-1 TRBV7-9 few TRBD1 TGTGCCAGCAGCTTAGCGGGACAGGAAGCTTTCTTT CASSLAGQEAFF
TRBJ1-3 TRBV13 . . TGTGCCAGCAGCGCATATGGAAACACCATATATTTT CASSAYGNTIYF
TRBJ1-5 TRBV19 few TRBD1 TGTGCCAGTAGCCTAGGGACAGCACTCAATCAGCCCCAGCATTTT CASSLGTALNQPQHF
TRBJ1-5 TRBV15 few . TGTGCCACCAGCAGAGGTTTTGGGGCGCAGCCCCAGCATTTT CATSRGFGAQPQHF
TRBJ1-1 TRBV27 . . TGTGCCAGCAGCTACCGACAGAACACTGAAGCTTTCTTT CASSYRQNTEAFF
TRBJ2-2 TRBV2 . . TGTGCCAGCAGTGAACTTAAACCAAGGAACACCGGGGAGCTGTTTTTT CASSELKPRNTGELFF